The clone carrying this T cell receptor beta chain showed up just a few times. Its antigen is still unknown. Amplification started from genomic DNA. A primer set of 30 forward and 13 reverse primers amplified the CDR3. TCRdb recomputed calls from the multiplex PCR reads with MiXCR, one row per CDR3 protein. This sample carries 280,000 or so distinct CDR3 sequences, more than 45% of them seen once, and the ten largest clones take around 13%. The entry originates in a study of type 1 and type 2 diabetes patients. Donors had no other autoimmune disease or infection in four weeks. This CDR3 spans 15 amino acids. V lost 7 bases to trimming and J lost 0 bases, with 13 bases between them. In germline, CDR1 is WSHSY, CDR2 SAAADI. Study-level points and caveats: With limited T2D and control samples, some T1D-only expanded clones may not be T1D-specific.

Sample: peripheral blood mononuclear cells (PBMCs). The receptor was isolated from a man in his late teens or twenties with type 2 diabetes. The chain joins TRBV10-2 to TRBJ2-1; D might be TRBD1 or TRBD2, each matching 5 bases. The CDR3 spells CASTRGHPSYNEQFF. The CDR3, as DNA: TGCGCCAGCACCCGGGGCCATCCCTCCTACAATGAGCAGTTCTTC.